This TCR beta chain was identified in a study of cytomegalovirus exposure and HLA in healthy donors. PCR amplification relied on 60 Vbeta primers (plus 13 Jbeta primers). Clones were sequenced by immunoSEQ multiplex PCR, and TCRdb holds only the in-frame ones, with some missing. The repertoire consists of roughly 170,000 clones, with just under 80% occurring once and the leading ten covering under 15%. In germline, CDR1 is SGHRS, CDR2 YFSETQ. CDR3 size: 15 residues. Trimming removed 0 bases at V and 4 bases at J, with 12 bases between. Only a few counts were recorded for this clone. The target antigen is unknown. Study results and limitations: TCR beta chain V- and J-gene trimming was linked, in a later analysis, to a missense variant in DCLRE1C.

Sequencing input: PBMCs. The chain recombines TRBV5-1 with TRBJ2-3; D might be TRBD1 (6 bases). This clonotype was obtained from a woman in her fifties or sixties in good health and CMV-seropositive. The CDR3 sequence: CASSLGHRVADTQYF. In nucleotides, the CDR3 is TGCGCCAGCAGCTTGGGGCACAGGGTAGCAGATACGCAGTATTTT.